This passage covers 4 T cell receptor beta chains from one sample sequenced in a study of blood T cell repertoires in COVID-19 (dated by TCRdb to 2020 to 2021). The library was built by means of the immunoSEQ multiplex PCR assay. The source is immuneACCESS, and TCRdb retained only in-frame sequences with V and J called. Part of the clones is not carried over; for the studies checked, unresolved V genes explain less than half of this, and the remainder is unexplained. This sample comprises about 310,000 clones, nearly 90% of them detected only once. The ten most abundant clones make up around 9% of the sample. Sequenced input: PBMCs or T cells enriched from blood (not recorded which). Receptors originate from a woman aged 25 to 39 who had recovered from COVID-19.

The chain recombines TRBV19 with TRBJ2-6; D not certain. CDR1 and CDR2 from the germline V gene are LNHDA and SQIVND (reference sequence). V was pared by 3 bases and J by 3 bases, with 9 bases between. The CDR3 loop spans 15 amino acids. The CDR3 DNA reads as TGTGCCAGTAGTATTACGGGTTTTGGGGCCAACGTCCTGACTTTC. It yields the protein CASSITGFGANVLTF.

The rearrangement joins TRBV19 to TRBJ2-6, with D perhaps TRBD2 (6 bases). V was cut by 5 bases and J by 0 bases, with 11 bases left in between. The germline CDR1 and CDR2 sequences are LNHDA and SQIVND (reference sequence). The CDR3 loop spans 16 amino acids. CDR3 protein: CASSWDSGSGANVLTF. CDR3 coding DNA: TGTGCCAGTAGTTGGGACTCAGGCTCTGGGGCCAACGTCCTGACTTTC. Combining the CDR3 with reference TRBV19 and TRBJ2-6 gives the whole variable domain DGGITQSPKYLFRKEGQNVTLSCEQNLNHDAMYWYRQDPGQGLRLIYYSQIVNDFQKGDIAEGYSVSREKKESFPLTVTSAQKNPTAFYLCASSWDSGSGANVLTFGAGSRLTVL.

This clone was observed a single time. V gene TRBV4-3 combines with J gene TRBJ1-2; 7 nucleotides agree with TRBD1. The junction had 3 bases not matched to a gene; V was cut back by 1 base and J by 4 bases. CDR3 length equals 14 residues. CDR1 and CDR2 from the germline V gene are LGHNA and YSLEER. The CDR3 protein is CASSQGQGVYGYTF. As DNA, the CDR3 is TGCGCCAGCAGCCAAGGGCAGGGGGTCTATGGCTACACCTTC.

V usage is TRBV5-1 and J usage is TRBJ2-7; tentatively, D is TRBD2 (6 bases). V was shortened by 3 bases and J by 0 bases, with 10 bases between the two germline ends. The germline gives CDR1 SGHRS, CDR2 YFSETQ. CDR3 length: 14 amino acids. This chain's CDR3 is CASSSGLISYEQYF. The CDR3 bases are TGCGCCAGCAGCTCGGGACTGATCTCCTACGAGCAGTACTTC.